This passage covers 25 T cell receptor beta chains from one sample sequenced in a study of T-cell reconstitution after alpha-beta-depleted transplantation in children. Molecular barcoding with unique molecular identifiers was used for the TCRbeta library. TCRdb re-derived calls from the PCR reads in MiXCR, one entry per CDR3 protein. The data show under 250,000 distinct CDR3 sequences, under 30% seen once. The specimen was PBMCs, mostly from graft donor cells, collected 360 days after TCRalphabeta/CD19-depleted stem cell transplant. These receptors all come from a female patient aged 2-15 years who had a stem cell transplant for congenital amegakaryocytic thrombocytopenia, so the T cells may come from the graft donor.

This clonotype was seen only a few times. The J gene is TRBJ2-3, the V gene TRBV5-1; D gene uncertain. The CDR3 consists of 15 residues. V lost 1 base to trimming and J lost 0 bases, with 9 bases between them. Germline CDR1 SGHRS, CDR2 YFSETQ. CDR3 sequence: CASSLTAKSTDTQYF. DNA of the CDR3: TGCGCCAGCAGCTTGACAGCTAAGAGCACAGATACGCAGTATTTT. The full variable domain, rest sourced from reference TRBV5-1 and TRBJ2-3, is KAGVTQTPRYLIKTRGQQVTLSCSPISGHRSVSWYQQTPGQGLQFLFEYFSETQRNKGNFPGRFSGRQFSNSRSEMNVSTLELGDSALYLCASSLTAKSTDTQYFGPGTRLTVL.

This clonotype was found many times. CDR3 bases: TGCAGTGCTAGGCCTAGCGGGAGGCCTCTCTGGTGGTTCTTC. Translation gives CSARPSGRPLWWFF. This chain links TRBV20-1 with TRBJ2-1; 11 bases agree with TRBD2. The germline V gene has CDR1 DFQATT and CDR2 SNEGSKA (reference sequence). The CDR3 loop spans 14 amino acids. V was clipped by 3 bases and J by 15 bases; unmatched bases: 13.

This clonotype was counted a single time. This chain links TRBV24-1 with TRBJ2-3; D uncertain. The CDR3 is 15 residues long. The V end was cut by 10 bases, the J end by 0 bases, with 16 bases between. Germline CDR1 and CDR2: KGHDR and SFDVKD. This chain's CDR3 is CATGVSEPSTDTQYF. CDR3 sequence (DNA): TGTGCCACTGGGGTCAGTGAACCTAGCACAGATACGCAGTATTTT.

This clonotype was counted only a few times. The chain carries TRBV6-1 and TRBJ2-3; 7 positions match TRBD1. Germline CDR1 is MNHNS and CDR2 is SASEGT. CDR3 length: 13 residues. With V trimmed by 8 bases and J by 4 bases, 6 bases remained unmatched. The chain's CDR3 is CASSGQVADTQYF. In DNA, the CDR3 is TGTGCCAGCTCCGGACAGGTTGCAGATACGCAGTATTTT.

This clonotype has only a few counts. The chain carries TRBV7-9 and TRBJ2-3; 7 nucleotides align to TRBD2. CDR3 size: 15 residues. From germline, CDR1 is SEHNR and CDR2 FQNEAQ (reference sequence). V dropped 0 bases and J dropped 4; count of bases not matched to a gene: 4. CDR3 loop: CASSLAGGRPDTQYF. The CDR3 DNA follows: TGTGCCAGCAGCTTAGCGGGAGGGCGTCCAGATACGCAGTATTTT.

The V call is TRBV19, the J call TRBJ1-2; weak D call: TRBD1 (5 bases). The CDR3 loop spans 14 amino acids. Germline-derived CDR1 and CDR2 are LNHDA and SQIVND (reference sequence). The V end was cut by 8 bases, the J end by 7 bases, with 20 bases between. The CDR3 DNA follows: TGTGCCAGTTCTCCTTTTGACGGGGCCGGTGGCTACACCTTC. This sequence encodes CASSPFDGAGGYTF.

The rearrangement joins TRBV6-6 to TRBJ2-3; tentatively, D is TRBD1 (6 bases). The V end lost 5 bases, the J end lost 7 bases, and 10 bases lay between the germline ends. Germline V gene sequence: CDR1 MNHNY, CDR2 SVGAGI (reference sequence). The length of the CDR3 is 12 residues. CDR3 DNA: TGTGCCAGCAGTCAACAGGGCAATACGCAGTATTTT. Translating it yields CASSQQGNTQYF.

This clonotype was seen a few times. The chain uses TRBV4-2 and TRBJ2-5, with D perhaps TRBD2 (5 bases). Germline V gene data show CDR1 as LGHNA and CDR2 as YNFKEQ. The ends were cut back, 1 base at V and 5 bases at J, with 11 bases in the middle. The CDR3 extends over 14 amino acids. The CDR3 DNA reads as TGTGCCAGCAGCCAAGGTACTAGTAAGGAGACCCAGTACTTC. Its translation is CASSQGTSKETQYF.

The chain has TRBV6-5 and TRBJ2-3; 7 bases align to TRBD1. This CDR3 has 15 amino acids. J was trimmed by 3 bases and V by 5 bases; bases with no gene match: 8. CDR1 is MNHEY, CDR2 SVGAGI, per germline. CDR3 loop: CASSPNRGWTDTQYF. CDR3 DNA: TGTGCCAGCAGTCCCAACAGGGGTTGGACAGATACGCAGTATTTT.

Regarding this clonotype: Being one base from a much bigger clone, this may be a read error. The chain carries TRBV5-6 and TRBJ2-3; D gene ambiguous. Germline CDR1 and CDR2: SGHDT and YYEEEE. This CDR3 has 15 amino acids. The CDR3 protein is CACSVSPISTDTQYF. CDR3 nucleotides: TGTGCCTGCAGCGTTTCGCCGATTAGCACAGATACGCAGTATTTT. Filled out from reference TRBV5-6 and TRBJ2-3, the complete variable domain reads DAGVTQSPTHLIKTRGQQVTLRCSPKSGHDTVSWYQQALGQGPQFIFQYYEEEERQRGNFPDRFSGHQFPNYSSELNVNALLLGDSALYLCACSVSPISTDTQYFGPGTRLTVL.

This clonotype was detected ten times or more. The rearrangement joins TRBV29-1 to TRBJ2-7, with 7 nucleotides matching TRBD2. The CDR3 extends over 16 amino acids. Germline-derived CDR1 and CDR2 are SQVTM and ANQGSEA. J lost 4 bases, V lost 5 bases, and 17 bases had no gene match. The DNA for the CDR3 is TGCAGCGTTTCCGACGGAGCCGGGACTAACATTTACGAGCAGTACTTC. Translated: CSVSDGAGTNIYEQYF.

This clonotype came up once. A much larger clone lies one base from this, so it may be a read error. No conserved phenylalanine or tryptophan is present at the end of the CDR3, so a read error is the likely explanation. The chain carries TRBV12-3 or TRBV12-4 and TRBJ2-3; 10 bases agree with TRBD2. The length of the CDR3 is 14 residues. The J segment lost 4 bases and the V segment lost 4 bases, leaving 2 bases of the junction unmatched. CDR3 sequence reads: CASSSGLAADTQYV. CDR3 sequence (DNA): TGTGCCAGCAGTTCTGGACTAGCGGCAGATACGCAGTATGTT.

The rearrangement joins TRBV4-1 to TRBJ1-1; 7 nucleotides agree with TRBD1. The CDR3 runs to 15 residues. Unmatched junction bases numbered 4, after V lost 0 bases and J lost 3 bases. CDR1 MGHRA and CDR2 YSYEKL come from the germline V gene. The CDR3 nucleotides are TGCGCCAGCAGCCAAGAGGAGGGGGCGTACACTGAAGCTTTCTTT. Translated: CASSQEEGAYTEAFF.

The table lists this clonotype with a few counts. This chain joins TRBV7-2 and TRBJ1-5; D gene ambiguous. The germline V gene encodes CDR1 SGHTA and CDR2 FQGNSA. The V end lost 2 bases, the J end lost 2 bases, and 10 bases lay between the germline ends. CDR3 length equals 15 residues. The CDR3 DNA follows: TGTGCCAGCAGCTTAAGTCCACGGGGCAATCAGCCCCAGCATTTT. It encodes CASSLSPRGNQPQHF.

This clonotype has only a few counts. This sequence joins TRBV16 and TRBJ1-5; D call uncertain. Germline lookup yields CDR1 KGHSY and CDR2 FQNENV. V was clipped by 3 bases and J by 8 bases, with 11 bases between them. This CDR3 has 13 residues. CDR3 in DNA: TGTGCCAGCAGCCATTCAAAGCTGGAGCCCCAGCATTTT. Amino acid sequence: CASSHSKLEPQHF.

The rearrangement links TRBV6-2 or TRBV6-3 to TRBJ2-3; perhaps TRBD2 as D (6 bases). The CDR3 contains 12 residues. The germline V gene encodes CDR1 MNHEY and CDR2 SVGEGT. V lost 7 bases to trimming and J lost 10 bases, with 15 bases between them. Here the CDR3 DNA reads TGTGCCAGCACCCGGGCCCCGGGGGCGCAGTATTTT. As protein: CASTRAPGAQYF.

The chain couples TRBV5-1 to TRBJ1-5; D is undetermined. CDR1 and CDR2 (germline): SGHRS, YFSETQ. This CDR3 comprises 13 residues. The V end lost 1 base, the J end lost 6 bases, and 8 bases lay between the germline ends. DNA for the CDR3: TGCGCCAGCAGCTTGTTGGGGTTTCAGCCCCAGCATTTT. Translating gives CASSLLGFQPQHF.

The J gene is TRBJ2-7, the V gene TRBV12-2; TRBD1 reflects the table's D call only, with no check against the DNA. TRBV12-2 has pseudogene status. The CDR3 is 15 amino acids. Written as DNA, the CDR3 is TGTGCAAGTCGCGAGCCCGGGACAGGGGACTCCGAGCAGTACTTC. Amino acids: CASREPGTGDSEQYF.

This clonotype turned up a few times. The chain's CDR3 is CASSQTGADTQYF. The CDR3 DNA is TGTGCCAGCAGTCAAACAGGGGCCGATACGCAGTATTTT. The chain joins TRBV12-3 or TRBV12-4 to TRBJ2-3, with 7 bases aligning to TRBD1. This CDR3 has 13 amino acids. Trimming at V came to 5 bases and at J to 6 bases, leaving 5 bases not matched to a gene.

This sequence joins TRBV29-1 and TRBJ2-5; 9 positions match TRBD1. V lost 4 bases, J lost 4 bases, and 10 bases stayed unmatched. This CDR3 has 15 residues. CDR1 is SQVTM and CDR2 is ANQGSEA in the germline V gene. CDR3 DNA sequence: TGCAGCGTTGCCCCGACAGGGGGGCAAAGAGAGACCCAGTACTTC. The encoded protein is CSVAPTGGQRETQYF.

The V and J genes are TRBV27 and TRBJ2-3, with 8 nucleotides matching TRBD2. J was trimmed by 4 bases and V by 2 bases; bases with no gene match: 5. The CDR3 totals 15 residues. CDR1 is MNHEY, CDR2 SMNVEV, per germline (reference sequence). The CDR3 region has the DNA TGTGCCAGCAGTTTAGCGGGAGGTGTGGCAGATACGCAGTATTTT. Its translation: CASSLAGGVADTQYF.

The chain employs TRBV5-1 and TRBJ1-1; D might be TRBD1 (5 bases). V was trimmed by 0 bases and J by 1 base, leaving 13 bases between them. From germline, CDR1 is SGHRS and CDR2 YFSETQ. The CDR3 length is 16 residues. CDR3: CASSLDQGGGNTEAFF. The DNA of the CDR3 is TGCGCCAGCAGCTTGGATCAGGGAGGTGGGAACACTGAAGCTTTCTTT.

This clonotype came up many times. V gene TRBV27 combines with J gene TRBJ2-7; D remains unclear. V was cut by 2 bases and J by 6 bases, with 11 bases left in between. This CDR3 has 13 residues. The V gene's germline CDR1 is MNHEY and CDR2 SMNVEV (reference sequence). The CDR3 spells CASSLGPPFEQYF. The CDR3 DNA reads TGTGCCAGCAGTTTAGGCCCGCCCTTCGAGCAGTACTTC.

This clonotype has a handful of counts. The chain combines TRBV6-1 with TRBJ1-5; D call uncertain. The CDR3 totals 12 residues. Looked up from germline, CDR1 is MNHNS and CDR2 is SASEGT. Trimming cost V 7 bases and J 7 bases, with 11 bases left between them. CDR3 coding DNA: TGTGCCAGCAACAAAGCAAAACAGCCCCAGCATTTT. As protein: CASNKAKQPQHF.

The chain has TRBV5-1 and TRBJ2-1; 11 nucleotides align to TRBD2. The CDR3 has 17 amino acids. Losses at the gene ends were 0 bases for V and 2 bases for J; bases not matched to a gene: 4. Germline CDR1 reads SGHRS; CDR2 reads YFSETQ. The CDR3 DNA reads TGCGCCAGCAGCTTGGCGAGACTAGCGGGGACCTACAATGAGCAGTTCTTC. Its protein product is CASSLARLAGTYNEQFF.